This T cell receptor beta chain was identified in a study of long-term antiretroviral therapy in people with HIV. At the level of the study: It was about a decade after the earliest samples that the 2015 immediate-ART recommendation appeared.

With survey level as its setting, the immunoSEQ assay was v3.0. TCRdb keeps only in-frame clones here, not all; method: immunoSEQ multiplex PCR. Of 25,000 to 35,000 clones listed, around 85% are singletons. This clone came up a few times. This CDR3 is 13 amino acids long. V shed 5 bases and J shed 5 bases, with 10 bases lying between them. Germline V gene lookup returns CDR1 SEHNR and CDR2 FQNEAQ (reference sequence). The sequencing used unsorted PBMCs, collected 0.8 years before starting antiretroviral therapy. This chain connects TRBV7-9 to TRBJ1-5, with D possibly being TRBD1 (5 bases). This sequence was found in a man younger than 35 with HIV. The CDR3 DNA reads as TGTGCCAGCAGCCCAGGGCTCTATCAGCCCCAGCATTTT. Protein sequence: CASSPGLYQPQHF.